The 20 T cell receptor beta chains presented below share a single source sample, sequenced in a study of T cell responses to AZD1222 COVID-19 vaccine. Only in-frame clones appear in the TCRdb table, and some are missing; sequencing was by immunoSEQ multiplex PCR. There are about 40,000 clones in the sample; approximately 88% occur only once, and over 15% lies in the top ten. Sequences were derived from peripheral blood, sampled 28 days after the second AZD1222 dose. The receptors were gathered from an adult who received the AZD1222 COVID-19 vaccine.

The V and J genes are TRBV5-4 and TRBJ1-2, with unresolved D. The germline CDR1 and CDR2 sequences are SGHNT and YYREEE (reference sequence). Trimming pared 1 base from V and 1 base from J, leaving 5 bases between. The length of the CDR3 is 13 residues. Here the CDR3 reads CASSLNSNYGYTF. For the CDR3, the DNA is TGTGCCAGCAGCTTGAACAGTAACTATGGCTACACCTTC.

The sample holds a few counts of this clone. CDR3 bases: TGTGCCAGCAGCTTGTGGCAGATTAACACTGAAGCTTTCTTT. Translating gives CASSLWQINTEAFF. V gene TRBV5-4 combines with J gene TRBJ1-1, with D unclear. V was trimmed by 1 base and J by 2 bases, leaving 9 bases between them. This CDR3 is 14 amino acids long. Germline lookup yields CDR1 SGHNT and CDR2 YYREEE (reference sequence).

CDR3 nucleotides: TGCGCCAGCAGCTTTTTCGGGGAATACGATACGCAGTATTTT. This encodes CASSFFGEYDTQYF. The chain couples TRBV5-1 to TRBJ2-3, with D maybe TRBD2 (5 bases). This CDR3 spans 14 amino acids. Trimming pared 2 bases from V and 6 bases from J, leaving 13 bases between. Germline CDR1 is SGHRS and CDR2 is YFSETQ.

The chain recombines TRBV5-5 with TRBJ1-2, with D hard to call. The CDR3 runs 10 residues. CDR1 is SGHKS and CDR2 is YYEKEE in the germline V gene (reference sequence). CDR3: CVGRAYGYTF. The CDR3 nucleotides are TGTGTCGGGAGGGCCTATGGCTACACCTTC. The variable domain in full, completed from reference TRBV5-5 and TRBJ1-2, reads DAGVTQSPTHLIKTRGQQVTLRCSPISGHKSVSWYQQVLGQGPQFIFQYYEKEERGRGNFPDRFSARQFPNYSSELNVNALLLGDSALYLCVGRAYGYTFGSGTRLTVV.

This clone has a handful of counts. This chain joins TRBV6-4 and TRBJ1-6, with no clear D. This CDR3 spans 15 amino acids. CDR1 MRHNA and CDR2 SNTAGT come from the germline V gene. Trimming pared 6 bases from V and 0 bases from J, leaving 9 bases between. CDR3 nucleotide sequence: TGTGCCAGCAGGGAGTCGAGCTCCTATAATTCACCCCTCCACTTT. Its translation is CASRESSSYNSPLHF.

The rearrangement uses TRBV30 and TRBJ2-3; D is possibly TRBD1 (5 bases). The CDR3 has 14 residues. Germline CDR1 GTSNPN, CDR2 SVGIG (reference sequence). Trimming shortened V by 0 bases and J by 0 bases, and 7 bases separated the two germline ends. The CDR3 loop is CAWSVKGSTDTQYF. The CDR3 DNA sequence: TGTGCCTGGAGTGTTAAGGGGAGCACAGATACGCAGTATTTT.

The gene calls are TRBV7-2 and TRBJ2-5; D gene ambiguous. CDR3 size: 12 residues. The germline CDR1 and CDR2 sequences are SGHTA and FQGNSA. Deletions cut 5 bases from V and 3 bases from J, with 7 bases between. CDR3 coding DNA: TGTGCCAGCAGCCCCACCGAAGAGACCCAGTACTTC. Amino acid sequence: CASSPTEETQYF.

The chain uses TRBV6-5 and TRBJ2-2; D is uncertain. Trimming cost V 10 bases and J 3 bases, with 9 bases left between them. The CDR3 extends over 12 amino acids. Per germline, CDR1 MNHEY and CDR2 SVGAGI. The CDR3 protein is CATHTYTGELFF. DNA of the CDR3: TGTGCCACCCACACTTACACCGGGGAGCTGTTTTTT.

The chain is built from TRBV10-3 and TRBJ2-3; TRBD2 aligns across 8 bases. CDR3 size: 17 residues. The junction had 10 bases not matched to a gene; V was cut back by 3 bases and J by 2 bases. CDR1 is ENHRY, CDR2 SYGVKD, per germline. CDR3 sequence reads: CAISDSGLAGNTDTQYF. The CDR3 DNA reads as TGTGCCATCAGTGATTCGGGATTAGCGGGGAACACAGATACGCAGTATTTT.

This chain connects TRBV7-9 to TRBJ2-2; 10 bases are shared with TRBD2. Germline trimming cut 4 bases from V and 2 bases from J; bases unmatched to any gene: 4. This CDR3 is built from 16 residues. The V gene's germline CDR1 is SEHNR and CDR2 FQNEAQ (reference sequence). CDR3 in amino acids: CASSSRTSGNTGELFF. CDR3 in DNA: TGTGCCAGCAGCTCCAGGACTAGCGGAAACACCGGGGAGCTGTTTTTT. Looking up the rest from reference TRBV7-9 and TRBJ2-2 gives the full variable domain: DTGVSQNPRHKITKRGQNVTFRCDPISEHNRLYWYRQTLGQGPEFLTYFQNEAQLEKSRLLSDRFSAERPKGSFSTLEIQRTEQGDSAMYLCASSSRTSGNTGELFFGEGSRLTVL.

This sequence joins TRBV27 and TRBJ1-2; 9 bases fit TRBD1. CDR3 length: 13 amino acids. From germline, CDR1 is MNHEY and CDR2 SMNVEV (reference sequence). V lost 6 bases to trimming and J lost 8 bases; unmatched junction nucleotides: 7. CDR3: CASSRDRAFGYTF. In DNA form, the CDR3 reads TGTGCCAGCAGCCGGGACAGGGCTTTCGGCTACACCTTC.

The J gene is TRBJ2-4, the V gene TRBV21-1; the table names TRBD2, a call not compared with the DNA. TRBV21-1 constitutes a pseudogene. The CDR3 extends over 16 amino acids. CDR3 loop: CASSLSGGIAKNIQYF. CDR3 DNA: TGTGCCAGCAGTCTTTCTGGGGGGATAGCCAAAAACATTCAGTACTTC.

The chain joins TRBV3-1 (or the pseudogene TRBV3-2) to TRBJ2-1; TRBD2 aligns across 9 bases. Germline CDR1 reads LGHDT; CDR2 reads YNNKEL (reference sequence). Losses at the gene ends were 0 bases for V and 9 bases for J; bases not matched to a gene: 9. The CDR3 contains 16 residues. As DNA, the CDR3 is TGTGCCAGCAGCCAAGATTTGGCTAGCGGGGTCGGTGAGCAGTTCTTC. As protein: CASSQDLASGVGEQFF.

V gene TRBV29-1 combines with J gene TRBJ1-3; D call uncertain. V was cut by 5 bases and J by 2 bases, with 13 bases left in between. The CDR3 contains 14 residues. Germline values: CDR1 SQVTM, CDR2 ANQGSEA. CDR3 loop: CSVRPTLTGNTIYF. The CDR3 DNA sequence: TGCAGCGTTCGCCCGACCCTCACTGGAAACACCATATATTTT.

This clone was observed a single time. The rearrangement uses TRBV18 and TRBJ1-1; D unclear. V was shortened by 0 bases and J by 0 bases, with 11 bases between the two germline ends. Germline assignment: CDR1 KGHSH and CDR2 LQKENI. This CDR3 comprises 16 residues. The CDR3 DNA reads TGTGCCAGCTCACCACCGAGCCAGCAATTGAACACTGAAGCTTTCTTT. It yields the protein CASSPPSQQLNTEAFF.

The rearrangement joins TRBV10-3 to TRBJ1-2; a possible D gene is TRBD1 (6 bases). The CDR3 loop spans 14 amino acids. Between the trimmed V and J ends, which lost 1 base and 2 bases, there was a span of 8 bases. Per the germline V gene, CDR1 is ENHRY and CDR2 is SYGVKD. DNA for the CDR3: TGTGCCATCAGTGAGTACAGGGTGAACTATGGCTACACCTTC. Amino acids: CAISEYRVNYGYTF.

The genes are TRBV6-5 and TRBJ1-5; 11 bases map to TRBD1. Germline V gene data show CDR1 as MNHEY and CDR2 as SVGAGI. Losses at the gene ends were 4 bases for V and 6 bases for J; bases not matched to a gene: 8. The length of the CDR3 is 16 residues. CDR3 in DNA: TGTGCCAGCAGTTCCAGGACAGGGGGCCATGGTCAGCCCCAGCATTTT. Residues: CASSSRTGGHGQPQHF.

The chain combines TRBV9 with TRBJ1-2; possibly TRBD1 for D (5 bases). CDR1 is SGDLS, CDR2 YYNGEE, per germline. The CDR3 length is 17 residues. V dropped 0 bases and J dropped 4 bases, with 19 bases sitting between them. CDR3 coding DNA: TGTGCCAGCAGCGTAGAGGGACGGCGCTTGGAGGGCTATGGCTACACCTTC. Translated, it gives CASSVEGRRLEGYGYTF. Using reference TRBV9 and TRBJ1-2 for the parts outside the CDR3, the full variable domain is DSGVTQTPKHLITATGQRVTLRCSPRSGDLSVYWYQQSLDQGLQFLIQYYNGEERAKGNILERFSAQQFPDLHSELNLSSLELGDSALYFCASSVEGRRLEGYGYTFGSGTRLTVV.

This clone was counted between two and nine times. The rearrangement joins TRBV7-9 to TRBJ2-1; no firm D call. Trimming shortened V by 1 base and J by 6 bases, and 7 bases separated the two germline ends. This CDR3 is built from 13 residues. Looked up from germline, CDR1 is SEHNR and CDR2 is FQNEAQ (reference sequence). The CDR3 DNA follows: TGTGCCAGCAGCTTAGTGCCCGTCAATGAGCAGTTCTTC. It translates to CASSLVPVNEQFF.

The chain couples TRBV7-6 to TRBJ2-1; a weak D match, TRBD2 (6 bases). The V end lost 7 bases, the J end lost 2 bases, and 18 bases lay between the germline ends. This CDR3 has 16 amino acids. Germline V gives CDR1 SGHVS, CDR2 FNYEAQ. CDR3 loop: CASNAGAGSTYNEQFF. The CDR3 DNA follows: TGTGCCAGCAACGCGGGCGCGGGGTCAACCTACAATGAGCAGTTCTTC. The full variable domain, its missing parts supplied by reference TRBV7-6 and TRBJ2-1, is GAGVSQSPRYKVTKRGQDVALRCDPISGHVSLYWYRQALGQGPEFLTYFNYEAQQDKSGLPNDRFSAERPEGSISTLTIQRTEQRDSAMYRCASNAGAGSTYNEQFFGPGTRLTVL.